This TCR beta chain is drawn from a study of cytomegalovirus exposure and HLA in healthy donors (dated by TCRdb to 2016 to 2017). Regarding the study in general: In an earlier analysis of roughly 500 of the donors, roughly 300 Gb of sequence data and 100 million or so unique TCR beta sequences from 150 million to 200 million T cells were reported. In a later analysis, previously published TCR beta repertoires from more than 500 donors were re-analyzed and high-resolution HLA genotyping was added so that TCR occurrence patterns could be studied. Using immunosequencing, the study profiled T cell repertoires from 500 to 800 subjects and related those repertoires to cytomegalovirus serostatus. The later analysis used no new phenotypic data to find candidate immune exposures, relying instead on TCR beta sequences and their occurrence across donors. Among the approximately 400 genotyped donors, under 90% belonged to the genetic ancestry cluster associated with self-reported Caucasian donors. The study combined high-throughput TCR immunosequencing, statistical association of individual TCRs with disease status, and machine learning to predict cytomegalovirus infection status. Among roughly 400 genotyped donors of the cohort, an average of approximately 240,000 unique TCR beta nucleotide sequences was sequenced per donor, of which about 20% were non-productive. Typing coverage differed by locus: A, B, C, DRB1 and DQB1 were typed in about 620-630 donors, DQA1 in approximately 520, DPA1 in approximately 610, and DPB1 in 472. Along with the roughly 670-subject first cohort, a separate validation cohort of about 110 different subjects was used. Approximately 300 gigabases of sequencing data and approximately 92 million unique TCR sequences made up an early release that covered about 640 HLA-typed donors. Donor age, sex, ethnicity and CMV serostatus were compiled together with the repertoire data. The study was designed to test whether signatures of past pathogen exposure could be identified by cataloging public T cell receptors. HLA typing included class I and class II loci at four-digit resolution. An earlier analysis of approximately 500 of the donors applied high-throughput TCR beta sequencing to assess whether each TCR beta V gene segment acted as functional or pseudogenic. Genome-wide SNP genotypes for about 65% of the roughly 670 donors were used in a later genetic analysis, which treated that subset as a discovery cohort. All discovery cohort repertoires had been generated on a single sequencing platform. About five DR-DQ haplotypes were treated as single units for association and clustering because of strong linkage in the cohort. What the work shows at the level of the full study, not this receptor alone: According to a later genetic analysis, donors in an Asian-associated ancestry cluster had fewer N-insertions in productive TCRs than the roughly 700-donor mean. The earlier analysis of nearly 600 of the donors excluded roughly 17 rarely observed V segments, including chromosome 9 orphons, because counts were too low. It was suggested by the authors that the approach could potentially be generalized to other disease states and immunological phenotypes. Sequencing depth was assumed to be roughly uniform across donors in the presence/absence analyses, though that assumption may not hold. Most TCR sequences were observed very rarely across donors, whereas some public TCRs were present in many individuals. In a later analysis, around 15,000 TCR beta sequences were associated with specific HLA alleles at a false discovery rate of 0.05. HLA typing was unavailable for some donors at each locus, so association tests used only the typed subset. A cluster of highly shared sequence variants was judged likely to represent a technical artifact of the sequencing pipeline. In vitro tests confirmed that a few of the cytomegalovirus-associated TCR beta chains recognize cytomegalovirus antigens. Linkage disequilibrium might explain the correlated functional status among segregating V segments, but an unknown experimental factor could not be ruled out. A later analysis reported that several top co-occurrence clusters appeared linked to parvovirus B19, influenza, CMV and Epstein-Barr virus. When HLA alleles, especially DR and DQ, strongly co-occurred, TCR associations were difficult to assign to individual alleles. Broadly in line with IMGT annotations, most TCR beta V segments showed up in productive rearrangements about 87% or about 30% of the time in an earlier analysis of roughly 590 of the donors. A further reported finding was that TCR beta sequences accurately predicted the HLA-A and HLA-B alleles for most subjects in the first cohort. According to a later analysis, most CMV-associated TCR beta chains appeared to be HLA-restricted, and the HLA associations seemed to be driven largely by CMV exposure. The study listed 150 to 200 TCR beta chains as associated with cytomegalovirus. V-gene and J-gene trimming of TCR beta chains was associated with a missense DCLRE1C variant in a later genetic analysis, and the association was replicated in an independent cohort. In a later analysis, HLA-associated TCR beta chains showed more clonal expansion and lower generation probabilities than non-associated chains that were equally common. Only TCR beta chains were sequenced in this cohort, and the absence of alpha or paired-chain data limited detectable features. According to a later analysis, TCR association rates differed among HLA loci, with DRB1 alleles showing the most associated TCRs and HLA-C alleles showing the fewest. Immune exposure information for the cohort was limited to CMV serostatus. In both the original and validation cohorts, the classifier was reported to diagnose cytomegalovirus status with high specificity and sensitivity.

As concerns this clone: The antigen it recognizes is unknown. Base qualities are missing; no much larger clone stands one base away.

The cohort comprised fewer than 750 healthy bone marrow donors. At the time of sampling, every cohort member was nominally healthy, though immune exposures that went unrecorded were likely present. The donor was CMV seropositive and belonged to the group of 250 to 300 seropositive cohort members. Each donor provided a peripheral blood sample, and peripheral blood mononuclear cells were used for TCR beta sequencing. The Qiagen DNeasy Blood Extraction Kit was used to extract genomic DNA from the blood cell samples. Libraries were built with the immunoSEQ multiplex PCR assay. The multiplex PCR relied on a mix of 60 forward primers for TCR Vbeta segments and 13 reverse primers for TCR Jbeta segments. The CDR3 region of rearranged TCR beta genes was amplified from genomic DNA with a multiplex PCR assay. The Illumina HiSeq System was used to sequence the amplified TCR beta libraries as 87-base-pair reads. On the study's bioinformatics: A later analysis counted about 80 million unique TCR beta chains across the 700 or so repertoires, and around 9.9 million of these chains were shared by at least two donors. To remove PCR and sequencing errors, raw reads were error-corrected and collapsed into unique sequences using a nearest-neighbor algorithm that merged closely related sequences. V, D and J gene segments were assigned by aligning CDR3 sequences to IMGT reference sequences. For a sequence to be retained, at least a six-nucleotide match to both a V gene segment and a J gene segment was required. Rearrangements were called productive when the CDR3 lacked stop codons and stayed in frame with V and J; all others were non-productive. Following IMGT convention, CDR3 was defined as the stretch from the second conserved V-encoded cysteine to the conserved J-encoded phenylalanine. The earlier analysis of about 570 of the donors excluded any sequence lacking an unambiguous match to a single V gene segment. An earlier analysis of a few hundred of the donors called V segments functional above 56.7% productive rearrangements and segregating when the between-donor standard deviation exceeded 5%. A statistical classification framework was developed to diagnose cytomegalovirus status using the catalog of TCR beta chain sequences. In a later analysis, TCR nucleotide sequences were compared against IMGT/GENE-DB human TR gene sequences so that V and J genes could be assigned. Using the TCRdist pipeline, a later analysis assigned CDR3 sequences along with most-parsimonious VDJ recombination scenarios. A later analysis defined each TCR beta chain by its CDR3 amino acid sequence plus V-gene family, and excluded reads lacking a unique V-gene family. In a later analysis, a few hundred highly shared, low-generation-probability nucleotide sequences were removed to address suspected cross-contamination and a sequencing artifact. In a later analysis, a clonal expansion index for each public chain was calculated from normalized within-repertoire ranks of inferred template counts. In a later analysis, generation probabilities were computed with a VDJ recombination model fitted to out-of-frame rearrangements, and the resulting probabilities were checked against IGoR. Hypergeometric tests were used in a later analysis to score TCR-TCR, TCR-HLA and TCR-CMV co-occurrence, with a repertoire-size bias correction applied to the TCR pairs. To estimate false discovery rates, a later analysis permuted the HLA or CMV assignments 20 times. In a later analysis, co-occurring TCRs were grouped using DBSCAN, with TCRdist sequence similarity added in when clustering inside HLA-allele-positive subsets. For co-occurrence clustering, repertoires with fewer than 30,000 or more than 120,000 public chains were excluded, along with roughly five repertoires with anomalous nucleotide sharing. Held by TCRdb, this immuneACCESS table contains in-frame sequences only and omits some clones. Under half of the omission traces to an unresolved V gene where checked; the cause of the rest is unknown. D and trimming were read from the DNA, whereas the V and J calls and clone size are those reported in that table. Counted in this sample were about 150,000 clones; more than 65% of them appeared once. 1% to 1.5% of the sample is taken by the ten largest.

The sequence derives from a man between 45 and 60 years old in good health and CMV-seropositive. Sequenced: PBMCs.

This receptor has the CDR3 CASSLQGAAYGYTF. The bases are TGTGCCAGCAGCCTACAGGGGGCTGCCTATGGCTACACCTTC. The chain joins TRBV2 to TRBJ1-2; 9 bases in between match TRBD1. Taken from cysteine to phenylalanine, the CDR3 has 14 residues. CDR3 DNA is the only sequence kept; it has 42 bases, read in frame from the first base. For CDR1 and CDR2, the germline V gene lists SNHLY and FYNNEI. Ends trimmed: V by 6 bases, J by 4 bases; bases unmatched to a gene: 6.